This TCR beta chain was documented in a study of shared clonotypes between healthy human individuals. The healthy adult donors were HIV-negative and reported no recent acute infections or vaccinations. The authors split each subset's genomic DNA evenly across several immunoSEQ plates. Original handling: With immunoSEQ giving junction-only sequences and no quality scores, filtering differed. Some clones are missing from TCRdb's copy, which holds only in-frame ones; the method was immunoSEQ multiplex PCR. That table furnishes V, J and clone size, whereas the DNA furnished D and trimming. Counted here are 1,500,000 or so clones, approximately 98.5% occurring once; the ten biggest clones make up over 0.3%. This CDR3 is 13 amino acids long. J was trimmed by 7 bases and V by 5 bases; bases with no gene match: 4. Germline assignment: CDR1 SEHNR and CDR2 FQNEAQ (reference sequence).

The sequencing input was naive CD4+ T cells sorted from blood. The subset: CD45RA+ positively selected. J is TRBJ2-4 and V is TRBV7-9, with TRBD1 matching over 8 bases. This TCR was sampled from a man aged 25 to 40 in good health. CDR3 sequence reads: CASSPGQGNIQYF. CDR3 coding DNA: TGTGCCAGCAGCCCTGGACAGGGCAACATTCAGTACTTC.